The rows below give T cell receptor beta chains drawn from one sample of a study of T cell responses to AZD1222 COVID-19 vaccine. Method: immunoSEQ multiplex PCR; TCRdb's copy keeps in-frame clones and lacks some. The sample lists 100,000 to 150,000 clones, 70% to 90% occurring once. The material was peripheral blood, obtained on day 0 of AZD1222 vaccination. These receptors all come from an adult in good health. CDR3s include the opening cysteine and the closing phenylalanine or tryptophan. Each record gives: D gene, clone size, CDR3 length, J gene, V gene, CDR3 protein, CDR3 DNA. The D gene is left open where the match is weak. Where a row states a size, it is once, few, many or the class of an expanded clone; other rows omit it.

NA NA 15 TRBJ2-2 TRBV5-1 CASSGGTANTGELFF TGCGCCAGCTCAGGGGGGACAGCAAACACCGGGGAGCTGTTTTTT
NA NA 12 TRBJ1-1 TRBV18 CASSPQNTEAFF TGTGCCAGCTCACCCCAGAACACTGAAGCTTTCTTT
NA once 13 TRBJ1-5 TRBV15 CATQDGSNQPQHF TGTGCCACCCAAGACGGTAGCAATCAGCCCCAGCATTTT
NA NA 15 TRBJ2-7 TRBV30 CAWSVRGRNSYEQYF TGTGCCTGGAGTGTACGCGGCAGGAACTCCTACGAGCAGTACTTC
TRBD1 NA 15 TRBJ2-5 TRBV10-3 CAISESGTGKETQYF TGTGCCATCAGTGAGTCCGGGACAGGGAAAGAGACCCAGTACTTC
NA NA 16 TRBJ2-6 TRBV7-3 CASSLTSGSGANVLTF TGTGCCAGCAGCTTAACGTCTGGTTCTGGGGCCAACGTCCTGACTTTC
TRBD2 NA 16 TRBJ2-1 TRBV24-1 CATSDSTSGPYNEQFF TGTGCCACCAGTGACTCGACTAGCGGACCCTACAATGAGCAGTTCTTC
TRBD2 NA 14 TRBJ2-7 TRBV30 CAWSFLAGGYEQYF TGTGCCTGGAGCTTCTTAGCGGGGGGCTACGAGCAGTACTTC
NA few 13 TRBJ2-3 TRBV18 CASSPGYGDTQYF TGTGCCAGCTCACCAGGGTATGGAGATACGCAGTATTTT
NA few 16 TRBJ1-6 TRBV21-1 CASSKLGQGLYSPLHF TGTGCCAGCAGCAAATTGGGACAGGGGCTTTATTCACCCCTCCACTTT
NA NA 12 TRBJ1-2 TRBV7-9 CASSLGTDPSTF TGTGCCAGCAGCTTGGGTACCGATCCTTCGACCTTC
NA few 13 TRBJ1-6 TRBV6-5 CANGNSPAPPLHF TGTGCCAATGGGAATTCACCCGCCCCACCCCTCCACTTT
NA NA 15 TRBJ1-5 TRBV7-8 CASSSFQGNNQPQHF TGTGCCAGCAGCTCATTCCAGGGCAACAATCAGCCCCAGCATTTT
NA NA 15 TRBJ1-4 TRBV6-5 CASSFDRATNEKLFF TGTGCCAGCAGTTTCGACAGAGCAACTAATGAAAAACTGTTTTTT
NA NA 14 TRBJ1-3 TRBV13 CASRVSSTGNTIYF TGTGCCAGCAGAGTGTCGAGTACCGGAAACACCATATATTTT
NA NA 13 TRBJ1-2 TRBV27 CASSLNGNYGYTF TGTGCCAGCAGTTTAAATGGGAACTATGGCTACACCTTC
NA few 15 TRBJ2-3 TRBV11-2 CASSLGALGGYTQYF TGTGCCAGCAGCTTAGGAGCCCTAGGAGGGTATACGCAGTATTTT